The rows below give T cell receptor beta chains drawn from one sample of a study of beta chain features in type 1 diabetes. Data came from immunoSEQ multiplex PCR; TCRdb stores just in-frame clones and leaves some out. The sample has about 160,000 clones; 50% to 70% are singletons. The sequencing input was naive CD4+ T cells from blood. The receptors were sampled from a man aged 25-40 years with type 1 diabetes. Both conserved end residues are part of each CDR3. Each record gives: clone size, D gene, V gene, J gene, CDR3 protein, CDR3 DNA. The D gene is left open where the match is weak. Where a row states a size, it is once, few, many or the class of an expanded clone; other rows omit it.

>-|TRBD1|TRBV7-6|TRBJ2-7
CASSRQGWYEQYF
TGTGCCAGCAGCAGACAGGGTTGGTACGAGCAGTACTTC
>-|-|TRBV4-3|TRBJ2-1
CASSPVGDRDNEQFF
TGCGCCAGCAGCCCTGTGGGGGACCGCGACAATGAGCAGTTCTTC
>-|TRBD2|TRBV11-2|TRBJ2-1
CASTELAGGRNEQFF
TGTGCCAGCACCGAACTAGCGGGGGGGCGGAATGAGCAGTTCTTC
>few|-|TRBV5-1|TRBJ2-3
CASSIGASTDTQYF
TGCGCCAGCAGCATCGGGGCGAGCACAGATACGCAGTATTTT
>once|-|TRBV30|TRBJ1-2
CARNPWGEDYGYTF
TGTGCCCGAAACCCTTGGGGGGAGGACTATGGCTACACCTTC
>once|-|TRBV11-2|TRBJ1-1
CASSPDMNTEAFF
TGTGCCAGCAGCCCTGACATGAACACTGAAGCTTTCTTT
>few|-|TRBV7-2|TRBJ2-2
CASSTSQGNTGELFF
TGTGCCAGCAGCACCTCACAGGGGAACACCGGGGAGCTGTTTTTT
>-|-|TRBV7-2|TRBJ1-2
CASSPAWANDNYGYTF
TGTGCCAGCAGCCCCGCCTGGGCCAACGACAACTATGGCTACACCTTC
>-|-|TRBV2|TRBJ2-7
CASSLDTTYEQYF
TGTGCCAGCAGTCTGGACACTACCTACGAGCAGTACTTC
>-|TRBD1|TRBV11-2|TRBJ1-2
CASSVGQPYGYTF
TGTGCCAGCAGCGTGGGACAGCCCTATGGCTACACCTTC
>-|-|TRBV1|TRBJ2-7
CTSSPWWDPYEQYF
TGCACCAGCAGTCCTTGGTGGGATCCCTACGAGCAGTACTTC
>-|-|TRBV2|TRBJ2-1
CASSEGLPNEQFF
TGTGCCAGCAGTGAAGGTCTTCCCAATGAGCAGTTCTTC
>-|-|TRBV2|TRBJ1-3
CASSGLLENTIYF
TGTGCCAGCAGTGGGCTGCTCGAAAACACCATATATTTT
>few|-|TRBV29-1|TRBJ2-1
CSVEAQGYEQFF
TGCAGCGTTGAAGCCCAGGGCTATGAGCAGTTCTTC
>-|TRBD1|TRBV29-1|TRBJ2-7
CSVDRGGSYEQYF
TGCAGCGTGGACAGGGGAGGCTCCTACGAGCAGTACTTC
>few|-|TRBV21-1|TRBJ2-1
CASSSGGCEQFF
TGTGCCAGTTCTAGCGGGGGTTGTGAGCAGTTCTTC
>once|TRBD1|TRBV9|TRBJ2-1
CASSVAGTDHNEQFF
TGTGCCAGCAGCGTAGCCGGGACAGATCACAATGAGCAGTTCTTC
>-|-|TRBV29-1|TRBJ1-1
CSVVWDLNTEAFF
TGCAGCGTTGTTTGGGATTTGAACACTGAAGCTTTCTTT
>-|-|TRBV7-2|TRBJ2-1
CASSLEALSYNEQFF
TGTGCCAGCAGCTTAGAGGCCCTCAGCTACAATGAGCAGTTCTTC
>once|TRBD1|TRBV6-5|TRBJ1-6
CASSSRQGNSPLHF
TGTGCCAGCAGTTCGAGACAGGGGAATTCACCCCTCCACTTT
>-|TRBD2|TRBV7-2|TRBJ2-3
CASSSRWSGGSTDTQYF
TGTGCCAGCAGCTCCCGATGGTCCGGGGGGAGCACAGATACGCAGTATTTT
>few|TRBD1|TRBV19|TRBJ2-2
CASSRWTGMDTGELFF
TGTGCCAGTAGTCGCTGGACAGGGATGGACACCGGGGAGCTGTTTTTT
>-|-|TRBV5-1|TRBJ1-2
CASSIGGADYGYTF
TGCGCCAGCAGCATTGGAGGGGCTGACTATGGCTACACCTTC
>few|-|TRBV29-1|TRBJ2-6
CSVSSGANVLTF
TGCAGCGTAAGCTCTGGGGCCAACGTCCTGACTTTC
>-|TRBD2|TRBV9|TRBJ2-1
CASSSAGNSYNEQFF
TGTGCCAGCAGCTCAGCGGGGAACTCCTACAATGAGCAGTTCTTC
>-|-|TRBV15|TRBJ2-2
CATSRDPGFDAGELFF
TGTGCCACCAGCAGAGATCCCGGGTTCGACGCCGGGGAGCTGTTTTTT
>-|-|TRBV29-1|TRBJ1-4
CSVGRPGEKLFF
TGCAGCGTCGGCCGCCCGGGAGAAAAACTGTTTTTT
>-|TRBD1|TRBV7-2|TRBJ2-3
CASSSTGTGTDTQYF
TGTGCCAGCAGCTCCACCGGGACAGGGACAGATACGCAGTATTTT
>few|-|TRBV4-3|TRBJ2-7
CASSQDLMRQGGQYEQYF
TGCGCCAGCAGCCAAGATCTAATGCGGCAGGGTGGTCAATACGAGCAGTACTTC
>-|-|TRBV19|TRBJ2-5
CASSMLGQGGETQYF
TGTGCCAGTAGTATGTTAGGGCAGGGAGGAGAGACCCAGTACTTC
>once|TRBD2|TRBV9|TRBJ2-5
CASSEGLAGRETQYF
TGTGCCAGCAGCGAGGGACTAGCGGGGAGAGAGACCCAGTACTTC
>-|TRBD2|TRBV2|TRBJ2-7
CASGGIYEQYF
TGTGCCTCCGGGGGGATATACGAGCAGTACTTC
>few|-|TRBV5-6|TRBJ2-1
CASSLGTVEEFF
TGTGCCAGCAGCCTGGGGACGGTGGAGGAGTTCTTC
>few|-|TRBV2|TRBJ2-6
CASSESSGANVLTF
TGTGCCAGCAGTGAAAGCTCTGGGGCCAACGTCCTGACTTTC
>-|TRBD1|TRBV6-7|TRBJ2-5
CASSYPSDRGTQETQYF
TGTGCCAGCAGTTACCCCTCGGACAGGGGGACTCAAGAGACCCAGTACTTC
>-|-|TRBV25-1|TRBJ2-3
CASSGLREVGADTQYF
TGTGCCAGCAGTGGGCTCAGGGAGGTTGGTGCAGATACGCAGTATTTT
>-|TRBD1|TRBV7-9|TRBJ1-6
CASSFRQGESPLHF
TGTGCCAGCAGCTTTAGACAGGGTGAATCACCCCTCCACTTT
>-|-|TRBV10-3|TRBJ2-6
CAISDVYSGANVLTF
TGTGCCATCAGTGATGTCTACTCTGGGGCCAACGTCCTGACTTTC
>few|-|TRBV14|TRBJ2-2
CASSQDYYGELFF
TGTGCCAGCAGCCAAGATTACTACGGGGAGCTGTTTTTT
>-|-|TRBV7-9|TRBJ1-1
CASSGGTTEAFF
TGTGCCAGCTCGGGGGGAACCACTGAAGCTTTCTTT
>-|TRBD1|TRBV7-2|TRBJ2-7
CASSPNDRQGWYEQYF
TGTGCCAGCAGCCCAAACGATAGACAGGGTTGGTACGAGCAGTACTTC
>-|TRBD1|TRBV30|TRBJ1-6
CATGDSANSPLHF
TGTGCCACAGGGGACAGCGCAAATTCACCCCTCCACTTT
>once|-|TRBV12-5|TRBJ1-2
CASGTGTQVGYTF
TGTGCTAGTGGTACCGGGACACAGGTTGGCTACACCTTC
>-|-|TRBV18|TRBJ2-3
CASSPSTDTQYF
TGTGCCAGCTCACCGAGCACAGATACGCAGTATTTT
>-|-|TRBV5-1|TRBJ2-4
CASSLGQGAKNIQYF
TGCGCCAGCAGCTTGGGGCAGGGAGCCAAAAACATTCAGTACTTC
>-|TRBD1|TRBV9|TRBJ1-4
CASSIQQGQDEKLFF
TGTGCCAGCAGCATTCAACAGGGGCAAGATGAAAAACTGTTTTTT
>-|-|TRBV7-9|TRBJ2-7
CALSGGGPSYEQYF
TGTGCCCTGTCTGGAGGGGGACCCAGCTACGAGCAGTACTTC
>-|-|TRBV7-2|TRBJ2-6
CASSRDGSGANVLTF
TGTGCCAGCAGCAGAGACGGCTCTGGGGCCAACGTCCTGACTTTC